A single sample gave rise to the 10 T cell receptor beta chains below, sequenced in a study of read filtering for tumor transcriptome and immune sequencing. From 300 to 400 ng of RNA, a library with molecular barcoded alpha/delta and beta/gamma adaptors was made. MiXCR, applied by TCRdb to the reads, yields one record per CDR3 protein. Found here are about 57,000 distinct CDR3 sequences, around 14% of them singletons; the top ten hold approximately 47%. The sample was a population of CD138-negative cells sorted from bone marrow. These receptors were obtained from a donor aged 40 or over with multiple myeloma.

J is TRBJ2-5 and V is TRBV5-1; perhaps TRBD1 as D (6 bases). Germline loops: CDR1 SGHRS, CDR2 YFSETQ. The ends were cut back, 3 bases at V and 1 base at J, with 10 bases in the middle. The length of the CDR3 is 14 residues. CDR3 loop: CASSSGQIQETQYF. CDR3 nucleotides: TGCGCCAGCAGCTCAGGACAGATCCAAGAGACCCAGTACTTC.

In its sample, this clonotype was seen many times. The rearrangement uses TRBV12-3 or TRBV12-4 and TRBJ1-1; no reliable D call. The V and J ends lost 3 bases and 0 bases respectively, with 11 bases between them. The CDR3 is 15 amino acids. The CDR3 sequence: CASSFFGSMNTEAFF. CDR3 bases: TGTGCCAGCAGTTTTTTCGGGAGCATGAACACTGAAGCTTTCTTT.

In its sample, this clonotype was seen a few times. This chain links TRBV12-3 or TRBV12-4 with TRBJ1-2; D is undetermined. V was pared by 5 bases and J by 0 bases, with 13 bases between. The CDR3 runs 15 residues. This chain's CDR3 is CASSEAHGSNYGYTF. The CDR3 DNA sequence: TGTGCCAGCAGTGAAGCTCACGGGTCTAACTATGGCTACACCTTC.

As regards this clonotype: A read error is possible here, since a much larger clone lies one base away. This chain joins TRBV6-1 and TRBJ2-3; tentatively, D is TRBD1 (6 bases). Germline CDR1 reads MNHNS; CDR2 reads SASEGT. The CDR3 is 16 residues long. DNA for the CDR3: TGTACCAGCAGTCAGACAGGTCCGGTGTTTTCAGATACGCAGTATTTT. Translating it yields CTSSQTGPVFSDTQYF.

This clonotype came up many times. V usage is TRBV9 and J usage is TRBJ2-1; 7 bases line up with TRBD1. CDR1 is SGDLS, CDR2 YYNGEE, per germline. The CDR3 length is 16 residues. The junction had 9 bases not matched to a gene; V was cut back by 0 bases and J by 6 bases. This CDR3 is CASSVGPGQKGNEQFF. DNA of the CDR3: TGTGCCAGCAGCGTAGGACCGGGACAGAAGGGCAATGAGCAGTTCTTC.

This rearrangement joins TRBV27 to TRBJ1-1; D possibly corresponds to TRBD1 (6 bases). V lost 5 bases, J lost 3 bases, and 13 bases lay in between. Germline CDR1 is MNHEY and CDR2 is SMNVEV (reference sequence). The CDR3 extends over 14 amino acids. The CDR3 DNA follows: TGTGCCAGCAGTCCCCCCGGGGGCTACACTGAAGCTTTCTTT. Amino acids: CASSPPGGYTEAFF.

The genes are TRBV28 and TRBJ2-1, with D possibly matching TRBD1 (6 bases). This CDR3 has 16 amino acids. Trimming pared 4 bases from V and 0 bases from J, leaving 13 bases between. Germline V lookup: CDR1 MDHEN, CDR2 SYDVKM. The CDR3 here is CASSSLGASSYNEQFF. In DNA form, the CDR3 reads TGTGCCAGCAGTTCCTTGGGGGCGAGCTCCTACAATGAGCAGTTCTTC.

As to this clonotype: This probably arose from a read error, given a far larger clone one base away. This rearrangement joins TRBV21-1 to TRBJ2-1; the DNA was not compared with TRBD2, the D call given in the table. TRBV21-1 is listed as a pseudogene. The CDR3 is 14 amino acids. CDR3 DNA: TGTGCCAGCGCCCCTAGCGGGAACAGGGATGAGCAGTTCTTC. Its protein product is CASAPSGNRDEQFF.

The chain links TRBV12-3 or TRBV12-4 to TRBJ2-5; maybe TRBD2 (5 bases). Trimming cost V 4 bases and J 2 bases, with 11 bases left between them. The CDR3 contains 14 residues. The CDR3 protein is CASSSADLQETQYF. The CDR3 DNA is TGTGCCAGCAGTTCAGCGGACCTTCAAGAGACCCAGTACTTC.

This clonotype was detected many times. The chain recombines TRBV24-1 with TRBJ2-3, with a tentative D call TRBD2 (5 bases). The CDR3 consists of 15 residues. Germline V gene lookup returns CDR1 KGHDR and CDR2 SFDVKD. Trimming took off 6 bases at V and 0 bases at J, with 12 bases between the two ends. As DNA, the CDR3 is TGTGCCACCAGTTGGACGGGAACTAGCACAGATACGCAGTATTTT. Translation gives CATSWTGTSTDTQYF.